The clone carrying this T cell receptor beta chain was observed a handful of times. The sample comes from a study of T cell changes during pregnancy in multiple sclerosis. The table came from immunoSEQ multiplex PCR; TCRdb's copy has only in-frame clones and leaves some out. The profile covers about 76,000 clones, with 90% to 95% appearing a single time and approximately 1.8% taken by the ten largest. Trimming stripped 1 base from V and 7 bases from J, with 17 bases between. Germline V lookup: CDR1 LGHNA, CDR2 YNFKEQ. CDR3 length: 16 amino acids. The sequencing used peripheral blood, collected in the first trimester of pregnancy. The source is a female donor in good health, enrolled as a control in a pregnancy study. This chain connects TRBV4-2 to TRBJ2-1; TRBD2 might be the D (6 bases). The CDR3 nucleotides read TGTGCCAGCAGCCAAGTGGTAGCGGAGGCGGGGAATGAGCAGTTCTTC. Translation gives CASSQVVAEAGNEQFF.